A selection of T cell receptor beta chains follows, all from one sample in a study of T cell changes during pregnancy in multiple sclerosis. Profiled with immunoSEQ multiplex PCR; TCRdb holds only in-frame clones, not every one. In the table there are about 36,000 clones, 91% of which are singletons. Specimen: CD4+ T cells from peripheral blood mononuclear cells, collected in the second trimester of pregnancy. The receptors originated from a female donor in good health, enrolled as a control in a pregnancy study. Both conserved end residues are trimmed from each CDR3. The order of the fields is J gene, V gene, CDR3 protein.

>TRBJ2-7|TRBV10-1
ASYGQVKTSGRDSEQY
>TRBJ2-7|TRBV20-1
SARGQGLQY
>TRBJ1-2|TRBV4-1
ASSQDLGRGRDRYGYT
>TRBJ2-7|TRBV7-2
ASSASSGIYEQY
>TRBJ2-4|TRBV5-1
ASSLGTGGDIQY
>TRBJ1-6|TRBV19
ASRVGSSYNSPLH
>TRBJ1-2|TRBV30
AWSRDSLIYGYT
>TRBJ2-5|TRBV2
ASSAQGPQETQY
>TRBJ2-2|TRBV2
ASRGDGYTGELF
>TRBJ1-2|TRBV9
ASSVGQGRRDGYT
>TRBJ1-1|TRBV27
ASSLRPPGRDRATNTEAF
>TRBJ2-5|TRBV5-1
ASRYSGETQY
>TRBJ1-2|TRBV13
ASSNYEAGTALLYGYT
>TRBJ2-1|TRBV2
ASSSLAAEYNEQF
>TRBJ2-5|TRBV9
ASSVGGLAGQETQY
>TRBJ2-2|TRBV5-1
ASSSLGGAGELF
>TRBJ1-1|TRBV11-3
ASSDGTTNTEAF
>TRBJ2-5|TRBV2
ASSRNYGTNLEQETQY
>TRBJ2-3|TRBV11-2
ASSLVWGRKGDTQY
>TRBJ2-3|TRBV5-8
ANVPFRSTDTQY
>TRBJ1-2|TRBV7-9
ASSLVGQGRGGYT
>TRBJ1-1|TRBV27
ASRRYRQNTEAF
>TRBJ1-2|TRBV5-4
ASSLDRGFYGYT
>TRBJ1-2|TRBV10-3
AISEQGLSYT
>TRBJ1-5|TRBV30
AWSVEGQPQH
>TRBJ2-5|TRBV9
ASSRTSGVYQETQY
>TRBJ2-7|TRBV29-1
SVEGTGDEQY
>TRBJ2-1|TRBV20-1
SASWANEQF
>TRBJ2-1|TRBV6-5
ASSYMGQQQF
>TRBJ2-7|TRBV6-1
ASPGTASYEQY
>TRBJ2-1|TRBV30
AWKQGVGEQF
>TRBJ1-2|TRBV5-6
ASSLVTAYGYT
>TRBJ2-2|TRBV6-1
ASGLLTAGELF
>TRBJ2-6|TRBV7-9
ASSFLRGQAISGANVLT
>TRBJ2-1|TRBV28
ASSKLAGGLNEQF
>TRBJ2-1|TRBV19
ASSRRASGSYNEQF
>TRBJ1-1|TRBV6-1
ASSEAYGLSRNTEAF
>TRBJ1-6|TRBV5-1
ASSLHRGPSPLH
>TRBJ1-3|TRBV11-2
ASSLGLTGLKD
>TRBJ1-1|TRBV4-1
ASGNPGGPTGAEAF
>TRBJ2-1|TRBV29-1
SVEKGVLNEQF
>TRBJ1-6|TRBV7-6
ASSLASDRGQSPLH
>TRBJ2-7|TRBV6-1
ASWPGTGGAYEQY
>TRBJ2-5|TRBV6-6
ASSYDRGGLKETQY
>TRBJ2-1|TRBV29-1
SVATPGLDSF
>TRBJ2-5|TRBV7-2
ASSPARGTQY
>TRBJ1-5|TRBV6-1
ASSPTTGSNQPQH